This TCR beta chain was recorded in a study of blood T cell repertoires in COVID-19. In the original processing: Estimation of nucleated cell counts was performed using reference gene primer amplification. The repertoire was sequenced with immunoSEQ multiplex PCR; TCRdb's copy has only in-frame clones and lacks some. Clone size and V and J calls were adopted from that table, with D and trimming inferred from the DNA. The sample has about 210,000 clones, roughly 88% seen once. The sequencing sample was made of peripheral blood. This sequence was found in a man aged 35-49 years who had recovered from COVID-19.

Here the CDR3 reads CASSSDTGQGAYNEQFF. The CDR3 DNA reads as TGTGCCAGCAGCTCCGATACGGGACAGGGGGCCTACAATGAGCAGTTCTTC. This chain joins TRBV7-6 and TRBJ2-1; 11 bases agree with TRBD1. The V gene end was trimmed by 4 bases and the J gene end by 2 bases; junction bases not matched to a gene: 7. There are 17 residues in the CDR3. Per the germline V gene, CDR1 is SGHVS and CDR2 is FNYEAQ.